What follows is one TCR beta chain and its context. The antigen it binds to is not known. No much larger clone is present one base from it, and per-base qualities are unavailable. At one collaborating source in Seattle, patients were enrolled during active infection and were followed longitudinally through the course of disease. Collaborating institutions collected whole blood in K2EDTA tubes following their own protocols. For TCRbeta analysis, collaborators shipped samples as frozen whole blood, isolated PBMCs, or DNA extracted from either of those sample types. TCRbeta CDR3 regions were amplified from genomic DNA using the immunoSEQ Assay, a bias-controlled multiplex PCR. In the paper's pipeline: Nucleated cell counts per sample were estimated from amplification of reference gene primers within the assay. Sequence reads were collapsed and filtered to measure the absolute abundance of every unique TCRbeta CDR3 rearrangement. For each sample, productive Simpson clonality was calculated as the square root of Simpson's diversity index across productive rearrangements. The immuneACCESS repertoire file appears here via TCRdb, limited to in-frame rearrangements. These files lack a portion of the clones; in checked studies, under half of the deficit traces to unresolved V genes, and the cause of the others is not known. That table supplies the V and J calls and clone size; D and trimming were determined from the DNA. The sample records about 52,000 clones, around 81% of which are singletons. About 27% of the sample is held by the ten biggest clonotypes.

CDR1 and CDR2 are drawn from the germline V gene (reference sequence): GTSNPN, SVGIG. From cysteine to phenylalanine, the CDR3 is 15 amino acids long. The read is trimmed to its CDR3 DNA, 45 bases read in frame from base 1. V gives up 4 bases and J gives up 7 bases, and the segment between their germline ends measures 19 bases. The data derive from a study of blood T cell repertoires in COVID-19 (dated by TCRdb to the early 2020s). Turning to the overall study: The collaborator samples originated in the United States, Italy and Spain and spanned the acute and convalescent phases of COVID-19. The prospective study material was composed of cDNA or gDNA derived from T cells, B-cell-depleted T cells, or PBMCs. Deeply sampled blood TCRbeta repertoires from subjects exposed to, actively infected with, or recovered from COVID-19 were included in the dataset. The repertoires were released in a freely available public database intended as a resource for research on the immune response to SARS-CoV-2. The samples were drawn from two sources: the first 160 participants of the ongoing ImmuneRACE study, and over 950 subjects contributed by 6 global collaborators. Sample metadata almost always included a de-identified subject ID, COVID-19 status, age in years and sex. Where HLA class I and class II types were available, the types were taken from metadata supplied by the sample provider, not from assay-based typing. General study outcomes and caveats: How much clinical and demographic metadata was included differed by source and by participant, and the metadata was provided uncurated.

In this chain, TRBV30 is recombined with TRBJ1-4; 5 matching bases give a weak D call of TRBD1. Sequencing input: peripheral blood. The clonotype was recovered from a woman older than 75 with COVID-19, enrolled during active disease. CDR3 protein: CAWIPGLGRGEKLFF. The nucleotide sequence reads as follows: TGTGCCTGGATCCCGGGGCTCGGGAGAGGTGAAAAACTGTTTTTT.